The source of this T cell receptor beta chain is a study of blood T cell repertoires in COVID-19. Overall study: Researchers got acute and convalescent COVID-19 samples from the United States, Italy and Spain.

The germline gives CDR1 SEHNR, CDR2 FQNEAQ (reference sequence). This CDR3 has 13 amino acids. Trimming left V 3 bases short and J 4 bases short, with 7 bases between. Membership in each cohort depended on participant-reported clinical history. Per the authors' pipeline: Researchers report that nucleated cell counts were estimated from reference gene primer amplification. Data came from immunoSEQ multiplex PCR; TCRdb stores just in-frame clones and leaves some out. Clone size and V and J calls were adopted from that table, with D and trimming inferred from the DNA. The data contain under 200,000 clones, about 82% of them singletons.

The source of this sequence is a middle-aged man with acute COVID-19. The specimen was PBMCs or T cells enriched from blood (not recorded which). V and J are TRBV7-9 and TRBJ1-5; D might be TRBD1 (5 bases). This CDR3 is CASSLTANQPQHF. The CDR3 nucleotides are TGTGCCAGCAGCTTGACAGCAAATCAGCCCCAGCATTTT.